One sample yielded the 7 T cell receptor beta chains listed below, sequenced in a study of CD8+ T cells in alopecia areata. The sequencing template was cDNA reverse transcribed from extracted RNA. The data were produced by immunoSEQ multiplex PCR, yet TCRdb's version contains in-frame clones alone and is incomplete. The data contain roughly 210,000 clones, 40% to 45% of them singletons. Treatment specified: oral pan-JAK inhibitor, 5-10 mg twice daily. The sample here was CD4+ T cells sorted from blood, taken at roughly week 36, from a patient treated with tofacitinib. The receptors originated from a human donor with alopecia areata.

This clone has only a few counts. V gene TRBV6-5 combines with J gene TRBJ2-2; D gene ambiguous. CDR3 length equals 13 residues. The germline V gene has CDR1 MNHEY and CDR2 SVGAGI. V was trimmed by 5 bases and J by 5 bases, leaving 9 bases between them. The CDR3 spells CASSPEQTGELFF. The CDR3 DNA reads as TGTGCCAGCAGTCCAGAGCAGACCGGGGAGCTGTTTTTT.

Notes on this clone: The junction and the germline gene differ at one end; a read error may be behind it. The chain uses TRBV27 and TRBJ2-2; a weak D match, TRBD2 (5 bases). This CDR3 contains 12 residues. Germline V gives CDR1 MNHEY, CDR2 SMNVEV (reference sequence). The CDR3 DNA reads TGTGCCAGCAGCGTACGGGCCGGGGAGCCGTTTTTT. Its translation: CASSVRAGEPFF.

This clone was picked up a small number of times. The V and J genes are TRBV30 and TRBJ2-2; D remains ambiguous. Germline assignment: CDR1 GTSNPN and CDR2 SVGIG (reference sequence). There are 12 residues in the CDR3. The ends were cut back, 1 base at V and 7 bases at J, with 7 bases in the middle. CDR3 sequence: CAWSARGGELFF. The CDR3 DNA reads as TGTGCCTGGAGTGCTAGAGGCGGGGAGCTGTTTTTT.

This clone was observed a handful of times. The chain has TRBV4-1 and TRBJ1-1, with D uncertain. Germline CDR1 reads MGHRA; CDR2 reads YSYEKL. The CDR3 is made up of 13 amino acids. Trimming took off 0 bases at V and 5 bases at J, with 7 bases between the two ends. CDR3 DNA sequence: TGCGCCAGCAGCCAAGACCCGAGGACTGAAGCTTTCTTT. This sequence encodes CASSQDPRTEAFF.

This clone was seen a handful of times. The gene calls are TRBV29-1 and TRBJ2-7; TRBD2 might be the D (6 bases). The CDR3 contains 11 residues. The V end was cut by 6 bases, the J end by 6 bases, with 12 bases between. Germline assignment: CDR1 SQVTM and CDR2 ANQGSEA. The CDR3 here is CSVSRGGEQYF. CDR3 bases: TGCAGCGTCTCGAGGGGAGGCGAGCAGTACTTC.

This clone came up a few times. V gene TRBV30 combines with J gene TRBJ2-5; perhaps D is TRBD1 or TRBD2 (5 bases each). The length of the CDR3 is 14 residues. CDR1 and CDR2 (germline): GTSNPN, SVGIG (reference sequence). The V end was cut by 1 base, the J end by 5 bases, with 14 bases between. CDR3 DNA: TGTGCCTGGAGTGGGGGCCGGGGTGTGGAGACCCAGTACTTC. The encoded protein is CAWSGGRGVETQYF.

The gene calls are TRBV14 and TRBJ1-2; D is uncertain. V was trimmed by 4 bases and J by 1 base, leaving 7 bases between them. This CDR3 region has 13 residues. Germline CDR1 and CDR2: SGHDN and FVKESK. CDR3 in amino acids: CASSLGYNYGYTF. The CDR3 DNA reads TGTGCCAGCAGCCTTGGATATAACTATGGCTACACCTTC.